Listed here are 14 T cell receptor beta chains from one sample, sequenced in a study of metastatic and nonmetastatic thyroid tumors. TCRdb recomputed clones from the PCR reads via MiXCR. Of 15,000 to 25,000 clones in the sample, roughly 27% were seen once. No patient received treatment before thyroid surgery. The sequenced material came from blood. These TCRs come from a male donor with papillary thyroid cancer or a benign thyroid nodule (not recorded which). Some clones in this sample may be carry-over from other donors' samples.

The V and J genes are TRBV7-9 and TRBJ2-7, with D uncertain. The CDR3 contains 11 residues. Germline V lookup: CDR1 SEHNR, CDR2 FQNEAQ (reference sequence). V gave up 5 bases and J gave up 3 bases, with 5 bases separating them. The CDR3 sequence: CASSHDYEQYF. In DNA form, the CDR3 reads TGTGCCAGCAGCCACGACTACGAGCAGTACTTC.

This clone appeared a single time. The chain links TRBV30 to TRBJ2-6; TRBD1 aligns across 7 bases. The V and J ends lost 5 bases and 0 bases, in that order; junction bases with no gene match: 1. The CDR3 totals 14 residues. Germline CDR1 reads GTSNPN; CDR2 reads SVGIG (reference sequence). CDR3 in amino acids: CAWAGGSGANVLTF. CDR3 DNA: TGTGCCTGGGCAGGGGGCTCTGGGGCCAACGTCCTGACTTTC.

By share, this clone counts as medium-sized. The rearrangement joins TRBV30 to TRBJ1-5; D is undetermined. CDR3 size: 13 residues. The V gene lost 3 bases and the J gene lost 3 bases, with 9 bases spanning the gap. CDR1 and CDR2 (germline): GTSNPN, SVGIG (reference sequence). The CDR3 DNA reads TGTGCCTGGAGCACTGGACCCAATCAGCCCCAGCATTTT. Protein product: CAWSTGPNQPQHF.

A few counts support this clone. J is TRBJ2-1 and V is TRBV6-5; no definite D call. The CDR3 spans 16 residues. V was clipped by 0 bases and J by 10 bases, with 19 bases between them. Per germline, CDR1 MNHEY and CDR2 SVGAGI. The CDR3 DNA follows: TGTGCCAGCAGTTACTCAAGCCCTACCCCTACGGCGGAGCAGTTCTTC. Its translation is CASSYSSPTPTAEQFF.

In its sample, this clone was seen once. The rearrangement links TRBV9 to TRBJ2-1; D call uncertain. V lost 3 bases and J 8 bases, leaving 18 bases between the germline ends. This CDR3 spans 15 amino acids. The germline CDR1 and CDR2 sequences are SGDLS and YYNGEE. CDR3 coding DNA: TGTGCCAGCAGCGAACGACCCCTAAAACTGGATGAGCAGTTCTTC. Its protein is CASSERPLKLDEQFF.

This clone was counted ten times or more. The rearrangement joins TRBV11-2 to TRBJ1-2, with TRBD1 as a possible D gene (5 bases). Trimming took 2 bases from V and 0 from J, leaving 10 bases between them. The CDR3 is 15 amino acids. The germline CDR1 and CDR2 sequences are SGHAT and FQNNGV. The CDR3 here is CASSLTGGSNYGYTF. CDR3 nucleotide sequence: TGTGCCAGCAGCTTAACGGGGGGGTCTAACTATGGCTACACCTTC. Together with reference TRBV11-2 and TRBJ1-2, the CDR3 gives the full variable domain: EAGVAQSPRYKIIEKRQSVAFWCNPISGHATLYWYQQILGQGPKLLIQFQNNGVVDDSQLPKDRFSAERLKGVDSTLKIQPAKLEDSAVYLCASSLTGGSNYGYTFGSGTRLTVV.

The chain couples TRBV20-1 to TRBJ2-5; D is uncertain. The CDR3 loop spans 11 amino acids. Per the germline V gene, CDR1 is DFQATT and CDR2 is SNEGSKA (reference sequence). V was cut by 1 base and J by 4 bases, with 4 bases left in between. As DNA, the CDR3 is TGCAGTGCTAGAGGGCGAGAGACCCAGTACTTC. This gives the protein CSARGRETQYF.

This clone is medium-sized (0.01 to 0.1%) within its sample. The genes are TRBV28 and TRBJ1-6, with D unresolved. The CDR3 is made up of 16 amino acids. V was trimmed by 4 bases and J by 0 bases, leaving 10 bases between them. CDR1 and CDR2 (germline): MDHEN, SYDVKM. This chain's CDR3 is CASSSLPSSYNSPLHF. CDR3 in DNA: TGTGCCAGCAGTTCACTCCCGAGCTCCTATAATTCACCCCTCCACTTT.

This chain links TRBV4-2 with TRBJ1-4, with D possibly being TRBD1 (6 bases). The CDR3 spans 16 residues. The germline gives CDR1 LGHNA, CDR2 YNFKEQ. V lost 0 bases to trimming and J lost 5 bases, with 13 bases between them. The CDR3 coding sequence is TGTGCCAGCAGCCAAGATCAGGACAGCCAAAATGAAAAACTGTTTTTT. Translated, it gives CASSQDQDSQNEKLFF.

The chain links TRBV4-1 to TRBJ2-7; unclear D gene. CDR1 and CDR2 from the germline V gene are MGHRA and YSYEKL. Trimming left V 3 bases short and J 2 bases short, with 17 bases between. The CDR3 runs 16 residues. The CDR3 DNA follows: TGCGCCAGCAGCCATGCCCGCGCCGACGGACCCTACGAGCAGTACTTC. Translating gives CASSHARADGPYEQYF.

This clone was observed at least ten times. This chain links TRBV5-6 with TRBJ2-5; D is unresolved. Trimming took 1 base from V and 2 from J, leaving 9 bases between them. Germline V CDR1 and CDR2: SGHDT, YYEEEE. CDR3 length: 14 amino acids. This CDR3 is CASSLFSDQETQYF. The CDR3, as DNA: TGTGCCAGCAGCTTGTTCTCGGATCAAGAGACCCAGTACTTC.

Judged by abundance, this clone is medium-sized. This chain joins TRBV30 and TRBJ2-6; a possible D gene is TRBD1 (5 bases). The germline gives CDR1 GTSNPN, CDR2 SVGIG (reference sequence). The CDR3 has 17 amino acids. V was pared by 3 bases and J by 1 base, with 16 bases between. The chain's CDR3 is CAWRRGRTRSGANVLTF. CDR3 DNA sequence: TGTGCCTGGAGAAGGGGCAGGACAAGATCTGGGGCCAACGTCCTGACTTTC. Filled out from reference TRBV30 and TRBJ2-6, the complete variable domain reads SQTIHQWPATLVQPVGSPLSLECTVEGTSNPNLYWYRQAAGRGLQLLFYSVGIGQISSEVPQNLSASRPQDRQFILSSKKLLLSDSGFYLCAWRRGRTRSGANVLTFGAGSRLTVL.

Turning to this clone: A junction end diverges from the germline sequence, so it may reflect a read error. This CDR3 reads CASSLAGLAGYNEQFF. DNA of the CDR3: TGTGCTAGCAGCTTAGCAGGACTAGCCGGATACAATGAGCAGTTCTTC. The V gene is TRBV7-6, the J gene TRBJ2-1, with TRBD2 matching over 8 bases. The germline CDR1 and CDR2 sequences are SGHVS and FNYEAQ. This CDR3 has 16 amino acids.

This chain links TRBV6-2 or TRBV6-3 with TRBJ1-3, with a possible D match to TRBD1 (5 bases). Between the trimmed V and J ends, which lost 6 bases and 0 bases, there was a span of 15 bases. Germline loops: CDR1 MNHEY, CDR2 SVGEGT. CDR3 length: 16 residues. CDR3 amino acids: CASRVFGGSSGNTIYF. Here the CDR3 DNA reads TGTGCCAGCAGAGTTTTTGGGGGATCCTCTGGAAACACCATATATTTT.